This record concerns one T cell receptor beta chain sequence. With 0 bases removed from V and 2 bases from J, the gap between germline ends came to 11 bases. In germline, CDR1 is LGHNA, CDR2 YSLEER. The CDR3 loop spans 15 amino acids. These data originate in a study of blood T cell repertoires in COVID-19. Across the study: The origin of the acute and convalescent COVID-19 samples was the United States, Italy and Spain. The cDNA or gDNA used as material had been derived from T cells, B-cell-depleted T cells, or PBMCs.

Under the authors' procedure: Estimation of nucleated cell counts relied on the amplification of reference gene primers. The assay was immunoSEQ multiplex PCR, and TCRdb's table has in-frame clones only and misses some. The DNA gave D and trimming, while V, J and clone size come from that table. The sample lists tens of thousands of clones; roughly 96% were seen once. The gene calls are TRBV4-3 and TRBJ2-7; D gene ambiguous. This receptor was obtained from a human donor with active COVID-19. The donor label of this sample is uncertain. Specimen: peripheral blood. The CDR3 spells CASSQDSELPYEQYF. The CDR3 coding sequence is TGCGCCAGCAGCCAAGACTCGGAGCTACCCTACGAGCAGTACTTC.